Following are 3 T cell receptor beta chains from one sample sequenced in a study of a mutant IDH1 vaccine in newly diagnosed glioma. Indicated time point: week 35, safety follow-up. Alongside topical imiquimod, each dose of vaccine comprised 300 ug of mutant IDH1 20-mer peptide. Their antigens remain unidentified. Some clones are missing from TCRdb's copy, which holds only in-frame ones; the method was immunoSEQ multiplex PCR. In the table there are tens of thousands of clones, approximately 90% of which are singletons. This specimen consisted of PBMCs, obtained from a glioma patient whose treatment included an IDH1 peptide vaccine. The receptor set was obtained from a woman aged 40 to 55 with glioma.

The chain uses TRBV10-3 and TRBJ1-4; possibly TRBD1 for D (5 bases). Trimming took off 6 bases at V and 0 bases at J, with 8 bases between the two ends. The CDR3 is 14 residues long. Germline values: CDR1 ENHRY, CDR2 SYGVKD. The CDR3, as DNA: TGTGCCATCAGCAGGGAACCAACTAATGAAAAACTGTTTTTT. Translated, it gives CAISREPTNEKLFF.

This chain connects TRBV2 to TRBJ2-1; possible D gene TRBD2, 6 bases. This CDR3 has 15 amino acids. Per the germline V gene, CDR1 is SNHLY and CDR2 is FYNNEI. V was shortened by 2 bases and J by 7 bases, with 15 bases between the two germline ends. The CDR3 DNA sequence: TGTGCCAGCAGTGAAAGTCTAGCGAAACGGAATGAGCAGTTCTTC. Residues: CASSESLAKRNEQFF.

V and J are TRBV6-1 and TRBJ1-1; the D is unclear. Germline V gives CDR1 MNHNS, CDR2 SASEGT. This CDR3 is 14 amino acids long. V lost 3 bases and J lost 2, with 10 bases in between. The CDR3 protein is CASSDGRINTEAFF. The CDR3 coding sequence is TGTGCCAGCAGTGACGGGAGGATTAACACTGAAGCTTTCTTT.